This T cell receptor beta chain emerged from a study of radiation and T cells in renal cell carcinoma. Study-wide context: Nephrectomy followed 15 Gy stereotactic body radiation by 4 weeks.

A word on this clone: The antigen is not known.

Assay: immunoSEQ multiplex PCR; the TCRdb copy retains only in-frame clones and omits some. The table lists 100,000 to 150,000 clones, 88% of them singletons. Findings and limits, study-wide: From baseline, blood top tumor clonotypes peaked at 2 weeks post-radiation. Without pretreatment biopsies, baseline tumor clonotype presence was undetermined.

The CDR3 length is 13 residues. Deletions cut 3 bases from V and 0 bases from J, with 5 bases between. The germline V gene has CDR1 LNHDA and CDR2 SQIVND (reference sequence). Time point of the sample: blood 2 weeks post-SBRT. This sample's treatment: 15 Gy SBRT to primary tumor, nephrectomy 4 weeks later. This chain uses TRBV19 with TRBJ1-1; D is unresolved. The receptor was isolated from a woman aged 70 to 79 with renal cell carcinoma. The sample consisted of blood, taken from a patient whose treatment included radiotherapy and nephrectomy. The DNA of the CDR3 is TGTGCCAGTAGTATGATGGTGAACACTGAAGCTTTCTTT. Encoded protein: CASSMMVNTEAFF.